The 4 T cell receptor beta chains below all came from one sample that was sequenced in a study of yellow fever vaccine responses in identical twins (dated by TCRdb to between 2018 and 2020). The library was made by RT-PCR. TCRdb records Illumina HiSeq 2500 as the sequencer. TCRdb reran the public reads through fastp at Q25 and MiXCR, keeping productive beta chains. Records with the same CDR3 protein are collapsed into one entry carrying the most frequent genes and DNA. This sample lists roughly 6,600 distinct CDR3 sequences; 65% to 85% were detected once. The ten largest clones add up to 3.4% of the sample. Sequencing used T cells from blood (PBMCs), unsorted or a sorted subset (not recorded which), obtained before or after yellow fever vaccination (not recorded which). These receptors all come from a woman between 18 and 30 years old who received the yellow fever vaccine. Donor details come from another sample of the same person, matched by shared clones.

CDR3 loop: CASSPRGIGANYGYTF. The DNA for the CDR3 is TGTGCCAGCAGCCCTCGGGGGATAGGCGCCAACTATGGCTACACCTTC. V usage is TRBV3-1 and J usage is TRBJ1-2; TRBD1 might be the D (5 bases). The CDR3 has 16 residues. CDR1 LGHDT and CDR2 YNNKEL come from the germline V gene (reference sequence). V was cut by 4 bases and J by 2 bases, with 17 bases left in between.

The J gene is TRBJ1-2, the V gene TRBV19; no definite D call. CDR1 LNHDA and CDR2 SQIVND come from the germline V gene (reference sequence). V gave up 4 bases and J gave up 0 bases, with 9 bases separating them. The CDR3 has 14 residues. CDR3 in amino acids: CASSTDGTNYGYTF. The DNA for the CDR3 is TGTGCCAGTAGTACGGACGGAACTAACTATGGCTACACCTTC.

The chain carries TRBV13 and TRBJ2-7, with 10 bases that match TRBD1. V shed 10 bases and J 4 bases; nucleotides not matched to a gene: 4. This CDR3 spans 12 amino acids. The germline CDR1 and CDR2 sequences are PRHDT and FYEKMQ (reference sequence). Here the CDR3 reads CATSGQGYEQYF. In nucleotides, the CDR3 is TGTGCCACCTCGGGACAGGGGTACGAGCAGTACTTC. Based on the CDR3 plus reference TRBV13 and TRBJ2-7, the full variable domain is AAGVIQSPRHLIKEKRETATLKCYPIPRHDTVYWYQQGPGQDPQFLISFYEKMQSDKGSIPDRFSAQQFSDYHSELNMSSLELGDSALYFCATSGQGYEQYFGPGTRLTVT.

The V gene is TRBV6-2 or TRBV6-3, the J gene TRBJ2-5; D ambiguous. This CDR3 region has 11 residues. Germline values: CDR1 MNHEY, CDR2 SVGEGT. V lost 0 bases and J lost 5, with 1 base in between. Here the CDR3 DNA reads TGTGCCAGCAGTTACTCGGAGACCCAGTACTTC. Its translation: CASSYSETQYF.